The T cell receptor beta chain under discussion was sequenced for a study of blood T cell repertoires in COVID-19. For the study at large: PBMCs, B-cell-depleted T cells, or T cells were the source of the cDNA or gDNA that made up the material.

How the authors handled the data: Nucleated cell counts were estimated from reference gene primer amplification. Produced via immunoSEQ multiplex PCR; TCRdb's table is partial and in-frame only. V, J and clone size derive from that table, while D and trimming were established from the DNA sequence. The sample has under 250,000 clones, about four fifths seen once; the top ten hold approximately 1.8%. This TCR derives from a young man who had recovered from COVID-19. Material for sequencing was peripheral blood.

CDR3 nucleotide sequence: TGTGCCACCCCACGGTCTCCCCCAACCGGGGAGCTGTTTTTT. It is translated as CATPRSPPTGELFF. J is TRBJ2-2 and V is TRBV6-5; D gene unclear. The CDR3 runs 14 residues. Germline V gene sequence: CDR1 MNHEY, CDR2 SVGAGI. V shed 10 bases and J shed 5 bases, with 17 bases lying between them.